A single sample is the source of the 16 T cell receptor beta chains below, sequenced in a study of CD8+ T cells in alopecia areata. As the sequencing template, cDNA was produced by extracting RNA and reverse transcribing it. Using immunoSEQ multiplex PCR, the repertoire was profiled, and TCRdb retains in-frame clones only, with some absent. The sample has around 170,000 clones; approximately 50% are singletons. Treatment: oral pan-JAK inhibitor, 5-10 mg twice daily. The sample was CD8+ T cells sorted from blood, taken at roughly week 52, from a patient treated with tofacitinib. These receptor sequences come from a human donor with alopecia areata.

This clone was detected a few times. The CDR3 bases are TGTGCCAGCAGTCCTACCCCCGCAGCGAACTATGGCTACACCTTC. Protein sequence: CASSPTPAANYGYTF. The genes are TRBV9 and TRBJ1-2; D is undetermined. CDR3 length: 15 residues. Germline lookup yields CDR1 SGDLS and CDR2 YYNGEE. The V and J ends lost 5 bases and 2 bases respectively, with 16 bases between them.

CDR3 in DNA: TGTGCCAGCAGTGACAGGGGGCCTCAGCCCCAGCATTTT. Translating gives CASSDRGPQPQHF. This chain joins TRBV6-1 and TRBJ1-5; 8 nucleotides line up with TRBD1. The CDR3 runs to 13 residues. Per germline, CDR1 MNHNS and CDR2 SASEGT. The V and J ends lost 3 bases and 6 bases, in that order; junction bases with no gene match: 1.

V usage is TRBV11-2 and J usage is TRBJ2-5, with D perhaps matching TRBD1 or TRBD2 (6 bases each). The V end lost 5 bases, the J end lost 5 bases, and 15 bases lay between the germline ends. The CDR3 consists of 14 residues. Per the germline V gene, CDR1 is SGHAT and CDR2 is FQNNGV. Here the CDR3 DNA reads TGTGCCAGCAGCCCAGGAGGGGGAGGCGAGACCCAGTACTTC. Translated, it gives CASSPGGGGETQYF. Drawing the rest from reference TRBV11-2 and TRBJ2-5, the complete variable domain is EAGVAQSPRYKIIEKRQSVAFWCNPISGHATLYWYQQILGQGPKLLIQFQNNGVVDDSQLPKDRFSAERLKGVDSTLKIQPAKLEDSAVYLCASSPGGGGETQYFGPGTRLLVL.

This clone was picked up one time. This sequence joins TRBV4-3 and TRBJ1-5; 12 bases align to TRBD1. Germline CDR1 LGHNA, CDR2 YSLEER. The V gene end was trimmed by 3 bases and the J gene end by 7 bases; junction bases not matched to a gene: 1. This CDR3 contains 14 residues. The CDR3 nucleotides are TGCGCCAGCAGCCACGGGACAGGGGGCCAGCCCCAGCATTTT. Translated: CASSHGTGGQPQHF.

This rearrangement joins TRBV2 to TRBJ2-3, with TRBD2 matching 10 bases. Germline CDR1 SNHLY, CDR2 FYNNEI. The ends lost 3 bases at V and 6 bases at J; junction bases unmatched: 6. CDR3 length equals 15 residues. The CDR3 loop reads CASSDGSGGADTQYF. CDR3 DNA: TGTGCCAGCAGTGACGGAAGCGGGGGGGCGGATACGCAGTATTTT.

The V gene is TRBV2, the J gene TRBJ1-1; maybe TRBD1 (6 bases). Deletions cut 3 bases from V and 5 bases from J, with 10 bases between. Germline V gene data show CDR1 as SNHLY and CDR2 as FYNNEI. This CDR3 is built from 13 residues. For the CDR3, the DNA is TGTGCCAGCAGTGAGAGGGGGATGACTGAAGCTTTCTTT. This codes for CASSERGMTEAFF.

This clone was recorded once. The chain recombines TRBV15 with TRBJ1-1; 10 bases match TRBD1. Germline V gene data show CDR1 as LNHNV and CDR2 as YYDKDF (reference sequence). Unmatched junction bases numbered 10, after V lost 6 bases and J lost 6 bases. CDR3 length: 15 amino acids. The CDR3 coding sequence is TGTGCCACCAGTCGACAGGGACAGGGGTTCGCTGAAGCTTTCTTT. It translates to CATSRQGQGFAEAFF.

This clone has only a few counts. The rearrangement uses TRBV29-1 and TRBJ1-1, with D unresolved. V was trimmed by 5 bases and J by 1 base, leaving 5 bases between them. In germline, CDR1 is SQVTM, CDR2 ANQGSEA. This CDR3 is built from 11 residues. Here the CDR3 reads CSVQRNTEAFF. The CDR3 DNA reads TGCAGCGTTCAGCGGAACACTGAAGCTTTCTTT.

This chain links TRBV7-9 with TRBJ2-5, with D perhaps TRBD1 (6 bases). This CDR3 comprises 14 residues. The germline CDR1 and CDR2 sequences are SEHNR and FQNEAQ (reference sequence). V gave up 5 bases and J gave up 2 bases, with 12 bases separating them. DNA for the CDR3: TGTGCCAGCAGCCCCTGGACAGAACAAGAGACCCAGTACTTC. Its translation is CASSPWTEQETQYF.

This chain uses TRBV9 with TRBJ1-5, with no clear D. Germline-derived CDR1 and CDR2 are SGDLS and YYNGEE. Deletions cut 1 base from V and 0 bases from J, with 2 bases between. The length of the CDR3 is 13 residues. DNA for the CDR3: TGTGCCAGCAGCGTATATAGCAATCAGCCCCAGCATTTT. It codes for CASSVYSNQPQHF.

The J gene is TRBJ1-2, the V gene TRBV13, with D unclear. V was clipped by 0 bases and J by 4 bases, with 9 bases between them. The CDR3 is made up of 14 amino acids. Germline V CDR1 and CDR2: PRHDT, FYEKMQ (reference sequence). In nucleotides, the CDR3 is TGTGCCAGCAGCTTAGGACAGTCTGTCTATGGCTACACCTTC. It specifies CASSLGQSVYGYTF.

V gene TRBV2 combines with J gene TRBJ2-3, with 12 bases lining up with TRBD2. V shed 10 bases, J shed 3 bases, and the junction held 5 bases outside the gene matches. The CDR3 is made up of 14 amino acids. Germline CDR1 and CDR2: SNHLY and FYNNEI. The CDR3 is CAILLAGGTDTQYF. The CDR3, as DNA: TGTGCCATCCTGCTAGCGGGGGGGACAGATACGCAGTATTTT.

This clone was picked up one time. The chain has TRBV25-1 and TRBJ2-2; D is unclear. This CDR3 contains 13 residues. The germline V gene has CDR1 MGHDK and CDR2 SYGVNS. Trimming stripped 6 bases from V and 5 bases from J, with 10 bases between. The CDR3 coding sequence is TGTGCCAGCAGCTTCGGTAGGACCGGGGAGCTGTTTTTT. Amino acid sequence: CASSFGRTGELFF.

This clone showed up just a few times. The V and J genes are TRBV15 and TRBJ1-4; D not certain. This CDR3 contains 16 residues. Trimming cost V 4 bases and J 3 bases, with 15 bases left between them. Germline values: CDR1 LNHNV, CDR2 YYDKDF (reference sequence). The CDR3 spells CATSILRSAANEKLFF. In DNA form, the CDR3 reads TGTGCCACCAGCATTCTTAGGTCGGCGGCTAATGAAAAACTGTTTTTT.

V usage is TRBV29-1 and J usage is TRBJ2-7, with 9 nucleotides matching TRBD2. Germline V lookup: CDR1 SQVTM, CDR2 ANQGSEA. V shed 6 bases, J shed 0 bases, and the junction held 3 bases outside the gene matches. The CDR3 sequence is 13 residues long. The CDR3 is CSVRGGDSYEQYF. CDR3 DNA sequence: TGCAGCGTCCGCGGGGGGGACTCCTACGAGCAGTACTTC.

CDR3 sequence: CASSGAASQPQHF. As DNA, the CDR3 is TGTGCCAGCAGCGGCGCAGCCTCACAGCCCCAGCATTTT. The chain uses TRBV9 and TRBJ1-5; unclear D gene. This CDR3 contains 13 residues. Germline V gene lookup returns CDR1 SGDLS and CDR2 YYNGEE. Trimming removed 3 bases at V and 7 bases at J, with 11 bases between.